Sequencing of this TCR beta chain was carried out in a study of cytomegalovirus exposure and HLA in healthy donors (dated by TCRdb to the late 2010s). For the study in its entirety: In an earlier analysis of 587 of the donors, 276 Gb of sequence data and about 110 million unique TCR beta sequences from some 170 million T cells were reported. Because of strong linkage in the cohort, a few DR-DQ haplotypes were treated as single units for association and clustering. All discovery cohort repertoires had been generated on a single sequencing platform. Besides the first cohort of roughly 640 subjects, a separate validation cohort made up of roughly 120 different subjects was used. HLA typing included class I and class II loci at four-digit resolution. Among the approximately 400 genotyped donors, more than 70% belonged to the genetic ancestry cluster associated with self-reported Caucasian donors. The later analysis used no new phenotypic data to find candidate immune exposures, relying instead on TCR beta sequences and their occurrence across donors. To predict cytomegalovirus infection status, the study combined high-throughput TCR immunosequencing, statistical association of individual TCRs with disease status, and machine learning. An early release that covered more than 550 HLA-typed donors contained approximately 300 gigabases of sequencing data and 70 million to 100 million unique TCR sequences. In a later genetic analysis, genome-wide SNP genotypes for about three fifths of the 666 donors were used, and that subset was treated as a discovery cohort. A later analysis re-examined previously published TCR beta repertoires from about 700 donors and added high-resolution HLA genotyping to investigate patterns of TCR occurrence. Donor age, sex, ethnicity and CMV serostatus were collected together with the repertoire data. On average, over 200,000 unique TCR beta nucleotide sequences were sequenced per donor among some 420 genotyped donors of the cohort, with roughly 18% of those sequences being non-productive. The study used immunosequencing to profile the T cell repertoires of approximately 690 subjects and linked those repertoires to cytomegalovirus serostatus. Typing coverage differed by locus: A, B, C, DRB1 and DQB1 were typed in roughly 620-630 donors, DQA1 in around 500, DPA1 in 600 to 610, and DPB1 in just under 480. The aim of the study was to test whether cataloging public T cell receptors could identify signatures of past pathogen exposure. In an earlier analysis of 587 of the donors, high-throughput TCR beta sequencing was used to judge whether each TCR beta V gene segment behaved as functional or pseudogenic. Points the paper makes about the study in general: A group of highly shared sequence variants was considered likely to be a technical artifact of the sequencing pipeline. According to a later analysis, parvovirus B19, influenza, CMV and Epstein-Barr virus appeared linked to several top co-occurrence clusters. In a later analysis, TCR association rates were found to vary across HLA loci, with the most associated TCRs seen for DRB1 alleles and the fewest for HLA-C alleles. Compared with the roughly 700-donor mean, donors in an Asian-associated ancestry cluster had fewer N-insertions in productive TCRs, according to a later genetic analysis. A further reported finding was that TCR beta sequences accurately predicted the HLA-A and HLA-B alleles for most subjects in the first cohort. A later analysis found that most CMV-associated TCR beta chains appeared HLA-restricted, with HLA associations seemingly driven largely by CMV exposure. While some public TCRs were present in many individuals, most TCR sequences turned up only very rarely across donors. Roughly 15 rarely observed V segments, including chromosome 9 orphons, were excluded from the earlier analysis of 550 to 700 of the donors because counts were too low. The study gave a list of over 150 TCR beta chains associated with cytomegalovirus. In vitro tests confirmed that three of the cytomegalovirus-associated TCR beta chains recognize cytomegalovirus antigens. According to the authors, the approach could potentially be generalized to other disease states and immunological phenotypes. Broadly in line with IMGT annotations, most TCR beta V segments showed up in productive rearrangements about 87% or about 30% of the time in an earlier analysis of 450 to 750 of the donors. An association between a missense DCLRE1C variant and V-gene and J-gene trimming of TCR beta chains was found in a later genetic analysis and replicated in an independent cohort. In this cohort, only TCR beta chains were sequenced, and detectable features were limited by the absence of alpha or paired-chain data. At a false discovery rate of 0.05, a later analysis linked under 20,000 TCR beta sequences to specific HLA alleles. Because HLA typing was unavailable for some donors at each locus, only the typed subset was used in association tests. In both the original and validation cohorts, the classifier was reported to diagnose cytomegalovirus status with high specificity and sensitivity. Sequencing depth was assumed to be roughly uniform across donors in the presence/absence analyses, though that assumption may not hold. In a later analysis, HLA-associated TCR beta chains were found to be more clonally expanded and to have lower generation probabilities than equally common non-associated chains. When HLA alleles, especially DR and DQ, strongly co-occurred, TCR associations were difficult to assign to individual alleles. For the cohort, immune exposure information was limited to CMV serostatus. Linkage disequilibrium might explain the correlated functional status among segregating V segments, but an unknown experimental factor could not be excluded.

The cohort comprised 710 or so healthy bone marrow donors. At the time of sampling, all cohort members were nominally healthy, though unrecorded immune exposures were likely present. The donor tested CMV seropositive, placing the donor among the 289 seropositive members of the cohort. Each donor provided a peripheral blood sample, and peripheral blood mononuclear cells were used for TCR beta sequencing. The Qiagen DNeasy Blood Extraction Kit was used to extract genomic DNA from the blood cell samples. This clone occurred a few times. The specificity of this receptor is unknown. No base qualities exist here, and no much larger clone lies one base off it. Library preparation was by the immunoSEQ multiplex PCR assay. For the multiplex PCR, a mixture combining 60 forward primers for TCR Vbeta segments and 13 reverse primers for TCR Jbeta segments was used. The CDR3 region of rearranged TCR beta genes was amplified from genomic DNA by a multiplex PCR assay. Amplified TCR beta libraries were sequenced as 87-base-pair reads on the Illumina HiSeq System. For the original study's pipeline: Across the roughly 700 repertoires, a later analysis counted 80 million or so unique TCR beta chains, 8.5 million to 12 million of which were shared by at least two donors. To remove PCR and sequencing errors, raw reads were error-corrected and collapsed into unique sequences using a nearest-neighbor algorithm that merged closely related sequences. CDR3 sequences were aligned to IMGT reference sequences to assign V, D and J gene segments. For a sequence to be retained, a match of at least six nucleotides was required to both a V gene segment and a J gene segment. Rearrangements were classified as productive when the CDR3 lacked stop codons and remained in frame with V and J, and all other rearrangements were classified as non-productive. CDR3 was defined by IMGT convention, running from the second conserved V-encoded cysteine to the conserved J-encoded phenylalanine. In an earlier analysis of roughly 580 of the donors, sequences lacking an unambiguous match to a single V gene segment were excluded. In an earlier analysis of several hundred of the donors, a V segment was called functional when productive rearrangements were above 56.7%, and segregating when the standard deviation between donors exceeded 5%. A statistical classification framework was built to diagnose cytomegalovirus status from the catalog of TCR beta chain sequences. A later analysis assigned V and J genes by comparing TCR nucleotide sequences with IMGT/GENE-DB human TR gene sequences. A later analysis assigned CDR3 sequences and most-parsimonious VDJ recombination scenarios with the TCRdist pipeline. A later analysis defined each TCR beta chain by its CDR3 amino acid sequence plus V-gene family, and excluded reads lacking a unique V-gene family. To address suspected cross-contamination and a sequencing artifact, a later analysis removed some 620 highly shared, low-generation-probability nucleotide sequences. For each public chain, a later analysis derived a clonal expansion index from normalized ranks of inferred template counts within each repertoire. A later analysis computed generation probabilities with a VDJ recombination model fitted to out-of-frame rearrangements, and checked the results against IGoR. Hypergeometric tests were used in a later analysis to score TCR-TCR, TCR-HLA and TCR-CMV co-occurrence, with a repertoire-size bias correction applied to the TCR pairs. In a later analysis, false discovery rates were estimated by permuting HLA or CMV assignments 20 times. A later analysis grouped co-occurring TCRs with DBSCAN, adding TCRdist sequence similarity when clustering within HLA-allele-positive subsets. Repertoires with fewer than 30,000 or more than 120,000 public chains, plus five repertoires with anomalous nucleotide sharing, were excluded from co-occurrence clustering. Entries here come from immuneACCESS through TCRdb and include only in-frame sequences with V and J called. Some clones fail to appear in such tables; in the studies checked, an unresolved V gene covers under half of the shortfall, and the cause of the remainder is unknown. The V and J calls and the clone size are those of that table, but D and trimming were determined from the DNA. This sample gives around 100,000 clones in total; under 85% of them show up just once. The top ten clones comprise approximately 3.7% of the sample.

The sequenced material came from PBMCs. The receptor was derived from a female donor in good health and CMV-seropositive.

In nucleotide form, the sequence is TGTGCCATCAGGGGGGACAATTGGTATGGCTACACCTTC. The translation is CAIRGDNWYGYTF. The chain links TRBV10-3 with TRBJ1-2, with a tentative D gene TRBD1 over 6 matching bases. For CDR1 and CDR2, the germline V gene lists ENHRY and SYGVKD. V loses 6 bases of germline sequence and J loses 5 bases, and the interval between the two ends is 13 bases. The CDR3 runs 13 residues from the cysteine to the phenylalanine. The only DNA kept is the CDR3, 39 bases in frame from the first base.